A selection of T cell receptor beta chains follows, all from one sample in a study of early T cells in non-severe SARS-CoV-2 infection. TCRdb processed the 5' RACE reads anew with MiXCR; each CDR3 protein has one entry. Among about 75,000 distinct CDR3 sequences listed, 11% were seen once. The source material was whole blood, sampled at baseline. These receptors all stem from an adult who was a healthcare worker with PCR-confirmed SARS-CoV-2 infection or an uninfected control (not recorded which). Each CDR3 is given with its conserved first and last residue. Each record gives: V gene, clone size, D gene, J gene, CDR3 protein, CDR3 DNA. D genes are given only for firm matches. The size entry is marked missing in some rows and otherwise reads once, few, many or a size class.

V gene: TRBV21-1; clone size: -; D gene: -; J gene: TRBJ2-1; CDR3 protein: CASSKVGLAGGRQFF; CDR3 DNA: TGTGCCAGCAGCAAAGTGGGGCTAGCGGGGGGACGACAGTTCTTC
V gene: TRBV19; clone size: -; D gene: -; J gene: TRBJ2-1; CDR3 protein: CASSHSQEGQFF; CDR3 DNA: TGTGCCAGTAGCCATAGTCAGGAAGGGCAGTTCTTC
V gene: TRBV29-1; clone size: many; D gene: -; J gene: TRBJ2-3; CDR3 protein: CSVDPRDTDTQYF; CDR3 DNA: TGCAGCGTTGACCCCAGGGACACAGATACGCAGTATTTT
V gene: TRBV7-8; clone size: -; D gene: -; J gene: TRBJ1-5; CDR3 protein: CASSPLGGEWNQPQHF; CDR3 DNA: TGTGCCAGCAGTCCATTAGGGGGGGAATGGAATCAGCCCCAGCATTTT
V gene: TRBV7-9; clone size: -; D gene: -; J gene: TRBJ2-3; CDR3 protein: CATVDGTLNTDTQYF; CDR3 DNA: TGTGCCACCGTTGACGGGACACTAAATACAGATACGCAGTATTTT
V gene: TRBV12-3/TRBV12-4; clone size: -; D gene: -; J gene: TRBJ1-3; CDR3 protein: CATQNAPTSISGNTIYF; CDR3 DNA: TGTGCCACCCAAAACGCCCCGACCTCTATCTCTGGAAACACCATATATTTT
V gene: TRBV6-1; clone size: few; D gene: -; J gene: TRBJ2-3; CDR3 protein: CASSADSGPTYF; CDR3 DNA: TGTGCCAGCAGTGCGGACAGCGGGCCGACGTATTTT
V gene: TRBV14; clone size: -; D gene: -; J gene: TRBJ2-5; CDR3 protein: CASSPGPGETQYF; CDR3 DNA: TGTGCCAGCAGCCCGGGCCCCGGGGAGACCCAGTACTTC
V gene: TRBV6-6; clone size: few; D gene: -; J gene: TRBJ2-1; CDR3 protein: CASSYSASVGEQFF; CDR3 DNA: TGTGCCAGCAGTTACTCGGCTAGCGTAGGTGAGCAGTTCTTC
V gene: TRBV9; clone size: -; D gene: -; J gene: TRBJ2-1; CDR3 protein: CASSPRPEAYNEQFF; CDR3 DNA: TGTGCCAGCAGCCCCCGACCTGAGGCCTACAATGAGCAGTTCTTC
V gene: TRBV7-6; clone size: many; D gene: -; J gene: TRBJ1-3; CDR3 protein: CASSLEQPGGNTIYF; CDR3 DNA: TGTGCCAGCAGCTTAGAACAACCGGGTGGAAACACCATATATTTT
V gene: TRBV5-6; clone size: -; D gene: -; J gene: TRBJ1-2; CDR3 protein: CASSLKGSRHYGYAF; CDR3 DNA: TGTGCCAGCAGCTTGAAAGGGAGTCGGCACTATGGCTACGCCTTC
V gene: TRBV7-2; clone size: -; D gene: -; J gene: TRBJ2-2; CDR3 protein: CASSFWAGELFF; CDR3 DNA: TGTGCCAGCAGCTTCTGGGCCGGGGAGCTGTTTTTT
V gene: TRBV3-1; clone size: -; D gene: -; J gene: TRBJ2-1; CDR3 protein: CASSPVGNEQFF; CDR3 DNA: TGCGCCAGCAGCCCGGTGGGTAATGAGCAGTTCTTC
V gene: TRBV7-3; clone size: few; D gene: TRBD2; J gene: TRBJ2-3; CDR3 protein: CASSLGLAGEEYF; CDR3 DNA: TGTGCCAGCAGCTTGGGACTAGCGGGGGAGGAGTATTTT
V gene: TRBV20-1; clone size: few; D gene: TRBD2; J gene: TRBJ2-3; CDR3 protein: CSATITSGGADTQYF; CDR3 DNA: TGCAGTGCTACGATTACTAGCGGGGGTGCAGATACGCAGTATTTT
V gene: TRBV7-2; clone size: -; D gene: -; J gene: TRBJ2-3; CDR3 protein: CASSLVPRVDTQYF; CDR3 DNA: TGTGCCAGCAGCTTAGTTCCCCGCGTGGATACGCAGTATTTT
V gene: TRBV28; clone size: few; D gene: -; J gene: TRBJ2-4; CDR3 protein: CASSAPSNRKGEYF; CDR3 DNA: TGTGCCAGCAGTGCCCCGAGTAATAGAAAGGGGGAGTACTTC
V gene: TRBV10-3; clone size: -; D gene: -; J gene: TRBJ2-5; CDR3 protein: CAIRGEAELKTQYF; CDR3 DNA: TGTGCCATCAGGGGGGAGGCCGAATTAAAGACCCAGTACTTC
V gene: TRBV15; clone size: few; D gene: -; J gene: TRBJ2-7; CDR3 protein: CATSPGEGFRYEQYF; CDR3 DNA: TGTGCCACCAGCCCCGGCGAAGGTTTTCGGTACGAGCAGTACTTC
V gene: TRBV12-3/TRBV12-4; clone size: few; D gene: -; J gene: TRBJ2-2; CDR3 protein: CASSMANTGELFF; CDR3 DNA: TGTGCCAGCAGTATGGCCAACACCGGGGAGCTGTTTTTT
V gene: TRBV3-1; clone size: -; D gene: TRBD1; J gene: TRBJ1-2; CDR3 protein: CASNQLTGTVVF; CDR3 DNA: TGTGCCAGCAACCAGCTGACAGGGACCGTAGTCTTC
V gene: TRBV5-6; clone size: many; D gene: -; J gene: TRBJ2-3; CDR3 protein: CASSKLTSADTQYF; CDR3 DNA: TGTGCCAGCAGCAAATTGACTAGTGCAGATACGCAGTATTTT
V gene: TRBV28; clone size: -; D gene: -; J gene: TRBJ1-1; CDR3 protein: CASSLSTPTEAFF; CDR3 DNA: TGTGCCAGCAGTCTGTCGACTCCTACTGAAGCTTTCTTT